These T cell receptor beta chains were read from a single sample in a study of CD8+ T cells in alopecia areata. Repertoires were generated with immunoSEQ multiplex PCR, while TCRdb's copy carries only in-frame clones and drops some. In the table there are approximately 140,000 clones, around 47% of which are singletons. The specimen sequenced was CD4+ T cells sorted from blood. The receptor source for this set is a human donor with alopecia areata. Both conserved end residues are part of each CDR3. The D gene is left open where the match is weak. Size tells how often a clone was seen (once, few, many) or the class of an expanded clone, and some rows leave it out.

j_call | clone_size | d_call | v_call | cdr3_aa | cdr3_nt
TRBJ2-7 | - | TRBD2 | TRBV2 | CASSRLAVGEQYF | TGTGCCAGCTCGCGACTAGCAGTGGGTGAGCAGTACTTC
TRBJ2-5 | - | - | TRBV29-1 | CSVCKLGVQETQYF | TGCAGCGTTTGTAAATTGGGGGTGCAAGAGACCCAGTACTTC
TRBJ1-1 | - | - | TRBV4-1 | CASSQVLNTEAFF | TGCGCCAGCAGCCAAGTACTGAACACTGAAGCTTTCTTT
TRBJ2-4 | - | - | TRBV9 | CASSVTTGSKNIQYF | TGTGCCAGCAGCGTAACAACAGGCTCCAAAAACATTCAGTACTTC
TRBJ2-4 | - | - | TRBV28 | CASGYGGALAKNIQYF | TGTGCCAGCGGATACGGAGGGGCGCTTGCCAAAAACATTCAGTACTTC
TRBJ2-3 | - | - | TRBV5-1 | CASSLEGVADTQYF | TGCGCCAGCAGCTTGGAAGGGGTAGCGGATACGCAGTATTTT
TRBJ1-2 | - | - | TRBV18 | CASSPRQDGYTF | TGTGCCAGCTCACCACGGCAGGATGGCTACACCTTC
TRBJ2-1 | - | TRBD1 | TRBV29-1 | CSVGTGSSYNEQFF | TGCAGCGTTGGGACAGGGAGCTCCTACAATGAGCAGTTCTTC
TRBJ2-1 | - | - | TRBV27 | CASSLYNEQFF | TGTGCCAGCAGTCTTTATAATGAGCAGTTCTTC
TRBJ2-2 | - | - | TRBV25-1 | CASSVDLPPGELFF | TGTGCCAGCAGCGTGGACCTCCCCCCCGGGGAGCTGTTTTTT
TRBJ2-1 | - | - | TRBV30 | CAWSSGTLVNEQFF | TGTGCCTGGAGTTCCGGGACCCTCGTCAATGAGCAGTTCTTC
TRBJ2-1 | - | - | TRBV20-1 | CSARYGDEQFF | TGCAGTGCTAGATATGGTGATGAGCAGTTCTTC
TRBJ1-1 | few | - | TRBV23-1 | CASSQTGRLNTEAFF | TGCGCCAGCAGTCAAACGGGACGGTTGAACACTGAAGCTTTCTTT
TRBJ2-1 | few | - | TRBV5-4 | CASTRGVDYLSNEQFF | TGTGCCAGCACCAGGGGGGTGGACTACCTGTCCAATGAGCAGTTCTTC
TRBJ2-7 | once | - | TRBV2 | CASAILELDEQYF | TGTGCCAGCGCGATTCTCGAGCTCGACGAGCAGTACTTC
TRBJ2-2 | - | - | TRBV27 | CASKPDTGELFF | TGTGCCAGCAAGCCGGACACCGGGGAGCTGTTTTTT
TRBJ2-2 | - | - | TRBV11-2 | CASRPPGLATGELFF | TGTGCCAGCAGGCCTCCGGGTTTGGCCACCGGGGAGCTGTTTTTT
TRBJ2-1 | few | TRBD2 | TRBV4-1 | CASSQAPGLGGEQFF | TGCGCCAGCAGCCAAGCTCCGGGACTAGGGGGTGAGCAGTTCTTC
TRBJ1-2 | - | TRBD1 | TRBV5-6 | CASSSPHQTGKGYGYTF | TGTGCCAGCAGCTCCCCTCACCAGACAGGGAAGGGCTATGGCTACACCTTC
TRBJ1-1 | - | - | TRBV7-9 | CASSPRTVNTEAFF | TGTGCCAGCAGCCCCCGGACAGTGAACACTGAAGCTTTCTTT
TRBJ2-2 | - | - | TRBV6-5 | CASSPGPLNTGELFF | TGTGCCAGCAGTCCGGGACCCTTGAACACCGGGGAGCTGTTTTTT
TRBJ1-3 | few | - | TRBV2 | CASSDGQTAGNTIYF | TGTGCCAGCAGTGACGGACAGACGGCTGGAAACACCATATATTTT
TRBJ2-3 | - | TRBD1 | TRBV27 | CASSQTGGRDTQYF | TGTGCCAGCAGCCAAACAGGGGGGAGAGATACGCAGTATTTT
TRBJ1-5 | - | TRBD1 | TRBV7-8 | CASSLSNPTGRINQPQHF | TGTGCCAGCAGCTTATCGAACCCGACAGGGAGAATCAATCAGCCCCAGCATTTT
TRBJ2-5 | - | - | TRBV29-1 | CSVERGIQETQYF | TGCAGCGTTGAGCGGGGTATCCAAGAGACCCAGTACTTC
TRBJ2-4 | few | - | TRBV18 | CASSPPSRVNIQYF | TGTGCCAGCTCACCACCCAGCAGGGTTAACATTCAGTACTTC
TRBJ1-1 | few | - | TRBV28 | CASSSVNTEAFF | TGTGCCAGCAGCAGCGTGAACACTGAAGCTTTCTTT
TRBJ2-7 | - | - | TRBV2 | CASQTGISYEQYF | TGTGCCAGCCAGACAGGTATCTCCTACGAGCAGTACTTC
TRBJ2-5 | - | - | TRBV6-1 | CASSASAANQETQYF | TGTGCCAGCAGTGCTAGCGCGGCCAACCAAGAGACCCAGTACTTC
TRBJ1-1 | - | - | TRBV5-1 | CASSMGNRNTEAFF | TGCGCCAGCAGTATGGGGAATCGGAACACTGAAGCTTTCTTT
TRBJ2-2 | - | - | TRBV30 | CAWSDPGELFF | TGTGCCTGGTCGGATCCCGGGGAGCTGTTTTTT
TRBJ2-5 | once | - | TRBV5-1 | CASTLVSGPQETQYF | TGCGCCAGCACGCTCGTGAGCGGGCCTCAAGAGACCCAGTACTTC
TRBJ1-2 | few | TRBD1 | TRBV28 | CASSTGGGGYGYTF | TGTGCCAGCAGTACAGGGGGCGGCGGCTATGGCTACACCTTC
TRBJ2-7 | - | TRBD1 | TRBV29-1 | CSVQGAYLHEQYF | TGCAGCGTTCAGGGGGCCTATTTGCACGAGCAGTACTTC
TRBJ1-1 | - | - | TRBV28 | CASRTVAWDTEAFF | TGTGCCAGCAGGACCGTCGCCTGGGACACTGAAGCTTTCTTT
TRBJ2-1 | few | - | TRBV29-1 | CSVVVSVDNEQFF | TGCAGCGTTGTGGTTTCAGTGGACAATGAGCAGTTCTTC
TRBJ2-7 | once | - | TRBV4-2 | CASSQDGYEQYF | TGTGCCAGCAGCCAAGACGGTTACGAGCAGTACTTC
TRBJ2-3 | once | - | TRBV29-1 | CSAESQVTDTQYF | TGCAGCGCCGAGTCACAAGTCACAGATACGCAGTATTTT
TRBJ1-1 | - | TRBD1 | TRBV27 | CASSSRDRGEAFF | TGTGCCAGCAGTTCCAGGGACAGGGGAGAAGCTTTCTTT
TRBJ2-5 | - | - | TRBV28 | CASSPPGRGTQYF | TGTGCCAGCTCCCCTCCGGGGCGCGGGACCCAGTACTTC
TRBJ2-1 | few | TRBD2 | TRBV10-3 | CAISRQTSGNNEQFF | TGTGCCATCAGCCGACAGACTAGCGGGAATAATGAGCAGTTCTTC
TRBJ2-3 | few | - | TRBV2 | CASSEGVTRWYF | TGTGCCAGCAGTGAGGGAGTGACAAGATGGTATTTT
TRBJ2-3 | - | TRBD2 | TRBV5-1 | CASSPEREVDTQYF | TGCGCCAGCAGCCCCGAGCGGGAGGTAGATACGCAGTATTTT
TRBJ2-5 | - | - | TRBV4-1 | CASKPRGIQETQYF | TGCGCCAGCAAACCTCGCGGAATTCAAGAGACCCAGTACTTC
TRBJ2-7 | - | - | TRBV5-4 | CASSSYSAYEQYF | TGTGCCAGCAGCTCCTACAGCGCCTACGAGCAGTACTTC